These 13 T cell receptor beta chains share one sample of origin, sequenced in a study of blood T cell repertoires in COVID-19. The protocol was immunoSEQ multiplex PCR, while the TCRdb copy is restricted to in-frame clones and leaves out a portion. The repertoire holds a few hundred thousand clones, with around 87% as singletons. Sequencing was performed on peripheral blood. All receptors come from a man aged 18-30 years with active or convalescent COVID-19.

This clone was observed a handful of times. CDR3 amino acids: CASSEEGGADQPQHF. Written as DNA, the CDR3 is TGTGCCAGCAGTGAAGAAGGGGGCGCAGATCAGCCCCAGCATTTT. The chain is built from TRBV2 and TRBJ1-5; 7 bases align to TRBD1. CDR1 is SNHLY, CDR2 FYNNEI, per germline. Trimming took 1 base from V and 5 from J; bases not matched to a gene: 5. This CDR3 comprises 15 residues.

The V call is TRBV5-1, the J call TRBJ1-2; TRBD1 might be the D (5 bases). The CDR3 runs to 14 residues. V was pared by 3 bases and J by 2 bases, with 11 bases between. Germline assignment: CDR1 SGHRS and CDR2 YFSETQ. The CDR3 sequence: CASSSDTRNYGYTF. CDR3 sequence (DNA): TGCGCCAGCAGCTCGGACACCCGGAACTATGGCTACACCTTC.

V and J are TRBV5-1 and TRBJ2-7; 7 bases fit TRBD1. The V gene end was trimmed by 4 bases and the J gene end by 0 bases; junction bases not matched to a gene: 4. This CDR3 has 14 residues. CDR1 is SGHRS and CDR2 is YFSETQ in the germline V gene. The CDR3 loop is CASSLGQASYEQYF. CDR3 nucleotides: TGCGCCAGCAGCCTCGGACAGGCCTCCTACGAGCAGTACTTC. The full variable domain, with the rest looked up from reference TRBV5-1 and TRBJ2-7, is KAGVTQTPRYLIKTRGQQVTLSCSPISGHRSVSWYQQTPGQGLQFLFEYFSETQRNKGNFPGRFSGRQFSNSRSEMNVSTLELGDSALYLCASSLGQASYEQYFGPGTRLTVT.

The chain joins TRBV28 to TRBJ2-5; TRBD1 aligns across 8 bases. J gave up 5 bases and V 4 bases, and 9 bases lay outside the gene matches. This CDR3 comprises 15 residues. CDR1 is MDHEN and CDR2 is SYDVKM in the germline V gene. CDR3 sequence (DNA): TGTGCCAGCAGTTCGCCGACAGGGGCGGTGGAGACCCAGTACTTC. This codes for CASSSPTGAVETQYF. The variable domain in full, with the rest retrieved from reference TRBV28 and TRBJ2-5, is DVKVTQSSRYLVKRTGEKVFLECVQDMDHENMFWYRQDPGLGLRLIYFSYDVKMKEKGDIPEGYSVSREKKERFSLILESASTNQTSMYLCASSSPTGAVETQYFGPGTRLLVL.

The chain carries TRBV11-3 and TRBJ2-2, with TRBD2 as a possible D gene (6 bases). CDR3 length: 18 amino acids. V shed 3 bases and J shed 4 bases, with 21 bases lying between them. From germline, CDR1 is SGHNT and CDR2 YENEEA. This CDR3 reads CASSFFPAGFGSTGELFF. CDR3 sequence (DNA): TGTGCCAGCAGCTTTTTCCCGGCGGGGTTCGGTAGCACCGGGGAGCTGTTTTTT.

This chain links TRBV29-1 with TRBJ1-6; D possibly corresponds to TRBD1 (6 bases). This CDR3 region has 12 residues. Germline lookup yields CDR1 SQVTM and CDR2 ANQGSEA. V was cut by 4 bases and J by 7 bases, with 8 bases left in between. In DNA form, the CDR3 reads TGCAGCGTTGGCCAGGGGAATTCACCCCTCCACTTT. Residues: CSVGQGNSPLHF.

In this sample, this clone turned up once. The rearrangement joins TRBV18 to TRBJ2-7; D gene ambiguous. CDR3 length: 13 amino acids. V lost 3 bases, J lost 2 bases, and 8 bases lay in between. In germline, CDR1 is KGHSH, CDR2 LQKENI. CDR3 loop: CASSPPATYEQYF. DNA for the CDR3: TGTGCCAGCTCACCCCCTGCGACCTACGAGCAGTACTTC.

V gene TRBV7-9 combines with J gene TRBJ2-7, with TRBD2 matching over 7 bases. CDR3 length equals 16 residues. Germline V CDR1 and CDR2: SEHNR, FQNEAQ (reference sequence). V was clipped by 5 bases and J by 1 base; unmatched bases: 11. In DNA form, the CDR3 reads TGTGCCAGCAGCCCTACGGGACTACCTATTTCCTACGAGCAGTACTTC. Translation gives CASSPTGLPISYEQYF.

This clone is a singleton in its sample. The V call is TRBV27, the J call TRBJ2-2; 9 bases fit TRBD1. Per the germline V gene, CDR1 is MNHEY and CDR2 is SMNVEV (reference sequence). Unmatched junction bases numbered 7, after V lost 7 bases and J lost 4 bases. The CDR3 loop spans 15 amino acids. CDR3 coding DNA: TGTGCCAGCAAATGGAACAGGGGGCCCACCGGGGAGCTGTTTTTT. Its protein product is CASKWNRGPTGELFF.

This clone has just one count. The chain carries TRBV15 and TRBJ2-5; 9 bases line up with TRBD1. Trimming cost V 0 bases and J 4 bases; bases outside gene matches: 3. The germline V gene encodes CDR1 LNHNV and CDR2 YYDKDF (reference sequence). The CDR3 totals 15 residues. The CDR3 DNA follows: TGTGCCACCAGCAGAGATCTGGACAGGGGAGAGACCCAGTACTTC. This sequence encodes CATSRDLDRGETQYF.

The chain recombines TRBV3-1 (or the pseudogene TRBV3-2) with TRBJ2-7; TRBD1 is a possible D gene (6 bases). The germline gives CDR1 LGHDT, CDR2 YNNKEL (reference sequence). V gave up 0 bases and J gave up 0 bases, with 6 bases separating them. This CDR3 is built from 14 residues. The CDR3 protein is CASSQEGASYEQYF. CDR3 bases: TGTGCCAGCAGCCAAGAGGGGGCCTCCTACGAGCAGTACTTC.

V and J are TRBV9 and TRBJ2-1; 11 nucleotides line up with TRBD2. After removal of 3 bases from V and 4 bases from J, the junction contained 3 bases not matched to a gene. The CDR3 is 15 residues long. Germline V gives CDR1 SGDLS, CDR2 YYNGEE. Here the CDR3 DNA reads TGTGCCAGCAGCGGATCTAGCGGGGGGTACAATGAGCAGTTCTTC. Translating gives CASSGSSGGYNEQFF.

A few counts support this clone. The chain links TRBV9 to TRBJ1-2; D is uncertain. Trimming took off 1 base at V and 1 base at J, with 8 bases between the two ends. The CDR3 contains 14 residues. Germline V CDR1 and CDR2: SGDLS, YYNGEE. The CDR3 sequence is CASSVSTNNYGYTF. The CDR3 region has the DNA TGTGCCAGCAGCGTATCAACAAATAACTATGGCTACACCTTC.